The present T cell receptor (beta chain) was sequenced within a study of shared clonotypes between healthy human individuals. This clone was picked up one time. TCRdb's table, derived via immunoSEQ multiplex PCR, lists solely in-frame clones and lacks some. The sample has around 580,000 clones, 98% seen once. As defined, naive CD8 cells were CD45RO-negative and positively selected for CCR7, with terminally differentiated effector memory CD45RA+ cells excluded. V gave up 3 bases and J gave up 0 bases, with 12 bases separating them. CDR1 and CDR2 (germline): MNHEY, SMNVEV (reference sequence). There are 15 residues in the CDR3.

The rearrangement uses TRBV27 and TRBJ2-7, with a possible D match to TRBD1 (6 bases). The specimen was naive CD8+ T cells sorted from blood. This TCR came from a man aged 25-40 years in good health. The CDR3 reads CASSFGQTGSYEQYF. The DNA of the CDR3 is TGTGCCAGCAGTTTTGGACAGACCGGCTCCTACGAGCAGTACTTC.